This T cell receptor beta chain was captured by sequencing in a study of blood T cells in healthy people across ages. Study-level findings and limits: Reliance upon unsorted PBMCs precluded definitive naive versus antigen-experienced comparison.

A sample-barcoded 5' primer and a J-beta primer mix were used in a second PCR of roughly 6 to 11 cycles. Tagging of each cDNA molecule was performed by a template-switch adaptor with 12 random nucleotides. MiXCR, applied by TCRdb to the 5' RACE reads, yields one record per CDR3 protein. In the table there are 1.5 million to 2 million distinct CDR3 sequences, about 50% of which are singletons. Note on this clonotype: Its target is not known.

Sample: blood. This clonotype was obtained from a woman aged 35 to 49 in good health.

The CDR3 loop is CASSRTTSGNEQFF. The CDR3 DNA reads as TGTGCCAGCAGCCGGACAACCTCCGGGAATGAGCAGTTCTTC. The rearrangement uses TRBV2 and TRBJ2-1; the D gene is possibly TRBD1 (5 bases). Trimming took 6 bases from V and 7 from J, leaving 16 bases between them. Looked up from germline, CDR1 is SNHLY and CDR2 is FYNNEI. CDR3 length equals 14 residues.